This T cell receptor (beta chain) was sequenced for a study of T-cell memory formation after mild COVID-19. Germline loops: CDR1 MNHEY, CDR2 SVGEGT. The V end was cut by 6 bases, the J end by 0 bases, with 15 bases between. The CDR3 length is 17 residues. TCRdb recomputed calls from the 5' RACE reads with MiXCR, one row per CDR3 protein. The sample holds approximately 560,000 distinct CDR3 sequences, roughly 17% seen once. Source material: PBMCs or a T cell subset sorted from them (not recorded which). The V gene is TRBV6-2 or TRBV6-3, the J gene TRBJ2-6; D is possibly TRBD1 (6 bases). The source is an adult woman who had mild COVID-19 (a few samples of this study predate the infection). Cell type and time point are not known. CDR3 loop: CASRDGGSSSGANVLTF. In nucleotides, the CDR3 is TGTGCCAGCAGAGATGGGGGCTCAAGCTCTGGGGCCAACGTCCTGACTTTC.